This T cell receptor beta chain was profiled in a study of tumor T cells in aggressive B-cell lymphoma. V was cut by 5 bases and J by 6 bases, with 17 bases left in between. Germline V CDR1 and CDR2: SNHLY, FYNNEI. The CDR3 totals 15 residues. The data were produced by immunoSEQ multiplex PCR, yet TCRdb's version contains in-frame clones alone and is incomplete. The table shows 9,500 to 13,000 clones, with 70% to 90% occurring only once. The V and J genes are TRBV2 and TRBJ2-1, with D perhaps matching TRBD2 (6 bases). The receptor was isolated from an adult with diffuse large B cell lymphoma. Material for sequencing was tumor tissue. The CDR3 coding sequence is TGTGCCAGCAGTCCCCCTAGCGTCTCGTCCAATGAGCAGTTCTTC. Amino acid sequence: CASSPPSVSSNEQFF.